Given below is one T cell receptor beta chain in context. Its specificity is unknown. The data belong to a study of T-cell reconstitution after alpha-beta-depleted transplantation in children. Study results and caveats: Several patients had high TCRbeta diversity at day 60; it came from surviving recipient T cells and thymic progenitors. Among T cells one year after transplant, newly produced cells accounted for most counts and diversity.

The germline V gene encodes CDR1 LGHNA and CDR2 YSLEER. The CDR3 is made up of 17 amino acids. V lost 0 bases to trimming and J lost 2 bases; unmatched junction nucleotides: 6. TCRbeta library construction was performed incorporating unique molecular identifiers. Using its own MiXCR run on the PCR reads, TCRdb lists one record per CDR3 protein. There are about 600,000 distinct CDR3 sequences in the sample; under 25% occur only once, and 11% to 15% lies in the top ten. The chain carries TRBV4-3 and TRBJ2-1; TRBD2 agrees at 8 bases. Source: PBMCs, mostly from graft donor cells, taken 360 days after TCRalphabeta/CD19-depleted stem cell transplant. The sequence was obtained from a boy in the first two years of life who had a stem cell transplant for acute myeloid leukemia, so the T cells may come from the graft donor. CDR3 bases: TGCGCCAGCAGCCAAGATCTCCAACTAGCGGCCTACAATGAGCAGTTCTTC. It yields the protein CASSQDLQLAAYNEQFF.